What follows are 2 T cell receptor beta chains derived from one specimen sequenced in a study of cytomegalovirus exposure and HLA in healthy donors. PCR used 60 Vbeta primers and 13 Jbeta primers. Repertoires were generated with immunoSEQ multiplex PCR, while TCRdb's copy carries only in-frame clones and drops some. The data hold 100,000 to 150,000 clones, with approximately 80% observed a single time. Sequences were obtained from PBMCs. The receptors here all came from a girl between 2 and 10 years old in good health and CMV-seronegative.

This sequence joins TRBV27 and TRBJ1-2; TRBD1 matches 7 bases. CDR3 length: 15 amino acids. V shed 1 base, J shed 8 bases, and the junction held 10 bases outside the gene matches. Per the germline V gene, CDR1 is MNHEY and CDR2 is SMNVEV (reference sequence). Here the CDR3 DNA reads TGTGCCAGCAGTTTATTGGCAGGGGGAAATAAAGGCTACACCTTC. Residues: CASSLLAGGNKGYTF.

The chain combines TRBV29-1 with TRBJ2-1, with 9 bases lining up with TRBD2. This CDR3 contains 15 residues. Trimming at V came to 3 bases and at J to 9 bases, leaving 12 bases not matched to a gene. The germline V gene encodes CDR1 SQVTM and CDR2 ANQGSEA. The CDR3 loop is CSVDGASGVRGEQFF. The DNA of the CDR3 is TGCAGCGTTGACGGGGCTAGCGGGGTCCGTGGTGAGCAGTTCTTC.